These T cell receptor beta chains were read from a single sample in a study of CD8 T cells in ankylosing spondylitis. Each CDR3 protein is one row after TCRdb ran MiXCR on the 5' RACE reads. The sample comprises 700,000 to 850,000 distinct CDR3 sequences, over 9.5% of which are singletons, and approximately 0.5% rests with the top ten. The sample was blood, either unsorted or a sorted T cell fraction (not recorded which). The receptors were gathered from a male donor with ankylosing spondylitis. Each CDR3 is given without its conserved first and last residue. Fields, in order: V gene, D gene, J gene, CDR3 protein. The D gene is left open where the match is weak.

TRBV20-1,TRBD2,TRBJ2-1,SGGGRALHEQF
TRBV27,TRBD1,TRBJ1-2,ASRDRGLGYGYT
TRBV12-3/TRBV12-4,-,TRBJ1-1,ASSFSVGNTEAF
TRBV5-1,-,TRBJ2-7,ASSLEPRANEQY
TRBV6-1,-,TRBJ2-7,ASGKGDSTGEQY
TRBV25-1,TRBD1,TRBJ1-2,ASSDTGTGSYGYT
TRBV5-1,-,TRBJ1-2,ASSPGLGGYT
TRBV29-1,-,TRBJ1-4,SARWGGGPKLF
TRBV29-1,TRBD2,TRBJ2-5,SATPGLGETQY
TRBV20-1,-,TRBJ2-7,SARVLRDEQY
TRBV9,TRBD2,TRBJ2-3,ASSVTSVGTDTQY
TRBV27,TRBD2,TRBJ2-4,ASSLTGAREVEAKNIQY
TRBV20-1,-,TRBJ2-3,SARVGRGTDTQY
TRBV20-1,-,TRBJ2-2,SAPSTGPERTGELF
TRBV5-8,TRBD1,TRBJ2-1,ASSFQVTGGYNEQF
TRBV11-2,TRBD2,TRBJ2-1,ASSLASGGAYNEQF
TRBV12-3/TRBV12-4,TRBD1,TRBJ1-1,ASSLAPGGRGYTEAF
TRBV6-1,-,TRBJ2-3,ASSERGADTQY
TRBV12-3/TRBV12-4,-,TRBJ2-5,ASSHRETRY
TRBV12-3/TRBV12-4,TRBD1,TRBJ1-1,ASSPTGMNTEAF
TRBV6-5,TRBD1,TRBJ1-6,ASSSRITGGYNSPLH
TRBV20-1,-,TRBJ2-5,SARAWGPQETQY
TRBV4-3,-,TRBJ2-3,ASSQLWQPTDTQY
TRBV20-1,-,TRBJ1-2,SARAVRVVGYT
TRBV5-1,TRBD1,TRBJ2-2,ASSPHSRQGRTGELF
TRBV6-2/TRBV6-3,-,TRBJ2-5,ASGVRGRQETQY
TRBV5-5,-,TRBJ2-7,ASSTGPVSYEQY
TRBV7-9,-,TRBJ2-7,ASSSQGWEQY
TRBV7-2,-,TRBJ1-3,ASSLGTGNTIY
TRBV20-1,TRBD2,TRBJ2-7,SALGGPLGEQY
TRBV14,-,TRBJ2-1,ASSQGQLFSYNEQF
TRBV6-1,-,TRBJ1-2,ASSGSGLVGYT
TRBV5-5,TRBD2,TRBJ2-1,ASSPGLTERQEF
TRBV20-1,-,TRBJ2-7,SATRHEGSYEQY
TRBV5-6,-,TRBJ1-4,ASSLGPARGEKLF
TRBV28,TRBD2,TRBJ2-7,ASSQNRWGGSSYEQY
TRBV20-1,-,TRBJ1-5,SARPPTGIPNQPQH
TRBV2,-,TRBJ1-4,ASSDGGFDEKLF
TRBV19,-,TRBJ1-5,ASTPSQGLNQPQH
TRBV29-1,-,TRBJ1-4,SVGQPASSGEKLF
TRBV20-1,-,TRBJ2-7,SASPGARGYEQY
TRBV6-1,-,TRBJ1-6,ASGSGPSANSPLH
TRBV11-2,TRBD2,TRBJ2-1,ASTSWGGKSSYNEQF
TRBV5-1,TRBD1,TRBJ1-1,ASSQQGAFTEAF
TRBV10-3,-,TRBJ1-1,AIKQGDSNTEAF
TRBV10-3,TRBD1,TRBJ1-1,ATKERGQGDTEAF
TRBV5-1,TRBD1,TRBJ2-5,ASQPGQGEETQY
TRBV20-1,-,TRBJ1-2,SASPLIYGYT
TRBV12-3/TRBV12-4,-,TRBJ2-2,VSGLRGVWIYVTGELF
TRBV28,-,TRBJ1-1,ASLTPRGPMAF
TRBV12-3/TRBV12-4,-,TRBJ2-5,ASSFLGQETQY
TRBV5-1,TRBD1,TRBJ1-5,ASSWGTGDQPQH
TRBV7-2,-,TRBJ1-1,ASSLYLTEAF
TRBV29-1,-,TRBJ2-2,SVQTTGELF
TRBV20-1,TRBD1,TRBJ1-6,SARVGTGGRNSPLH
TRBV5-1,-,TRBJ2-7,ASSSTPTAEQY
TRBV20-1,-,TRBJ2-5,SARSRGETQY